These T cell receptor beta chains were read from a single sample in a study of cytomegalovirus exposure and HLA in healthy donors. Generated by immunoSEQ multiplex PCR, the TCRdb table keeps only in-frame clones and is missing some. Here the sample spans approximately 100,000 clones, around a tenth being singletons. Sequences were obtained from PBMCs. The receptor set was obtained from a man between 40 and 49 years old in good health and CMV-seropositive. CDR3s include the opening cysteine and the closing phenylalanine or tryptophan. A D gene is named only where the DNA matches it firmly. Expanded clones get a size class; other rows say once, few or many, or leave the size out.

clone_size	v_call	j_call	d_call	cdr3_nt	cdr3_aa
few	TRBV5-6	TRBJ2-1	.	TGTGCCAGCAGCTTGAGGTGGGAGTTCTCCTACAATGAGCAGTTCTTC	CASSLRWEFSYNEQFF
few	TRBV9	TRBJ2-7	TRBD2	TGTGCCAGCAGCCCGCGGGAGGGCCTCGACGAGCAGTACTTC	CASSPREGLDEQYF
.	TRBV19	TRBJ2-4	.	TGTGCCAGTAGTGTAGGAGCGAACCTAGCCAAAAACATTCAGTACTTC	CASSVGANLAKNIQYF
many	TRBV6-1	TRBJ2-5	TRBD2	TGTGCCAGCAGACTAGCGGGACTTGACCTAGGGACCCAGTACTTC	CASRLAGLDLGTQYF
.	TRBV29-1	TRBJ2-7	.	TGCAGCGTTGAAGATCCGAGGAGCTCCTACGAGCAGTACTTC	CSVEDPRSSYEQYF
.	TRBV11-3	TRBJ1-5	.	TGTGCCAGCAGCTTAGACAGTAATCAGCCCCAGCATTTT	CASSLDSNQPQHF
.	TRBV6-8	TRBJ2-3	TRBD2	TGTGCCAGCAGGAAAGGGACTAGCGGGAGGGCAGTGGCAGATACGCAGTATTTT	CASRKGTSGRAVADTQYF
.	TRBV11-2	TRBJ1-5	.	TGTGCCAGCAGCTTAGAACTGAATAGCAATCAGCCCCAGCATTTT	CASSLELNSNQPQHF
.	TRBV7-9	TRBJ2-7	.	TGTGCCAGCAGCTCCCCGTCCGGGGAATACGAGCAGTACTTC	CASSSPSGEYEQYF
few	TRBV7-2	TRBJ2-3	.	TGTGCCAGCAGCGTTAGCGGAAGCACAGATACGCAGTATTTT	CASSVSGSTDTQYF
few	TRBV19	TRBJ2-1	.	TGTGCCAGTAGTATAGACCTAGGCAATGAGCAGTTCTTC	CASSIDLGNEQFF
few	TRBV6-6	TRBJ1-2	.	TGTGCCAGCAGTACTATGGGGGCTTATGGCTACACCTTC	CASSTMGAYGYTF
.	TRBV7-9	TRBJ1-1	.	TGTGCCAGCAGCTCGAGACAGGAGAACACTGAAGCTTTCTTT	CASSSRQENTEAFF
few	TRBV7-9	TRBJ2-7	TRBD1	TGTGCCAGCAGCTCCGGGACAGGGGACTACGAGCAGTACTTC	CASSSGTGDYEQYF
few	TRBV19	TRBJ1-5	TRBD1	TGTGCCAGTAGTATAGATGGGACAGGGTACGGCAATCAGCCCCAGCATTTT	CASSIDGTGYGNQPQHF
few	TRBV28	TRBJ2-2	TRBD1	TGTGCCAGCAGTTTGACAGGGGTAATCAACGGGGAGCTGTTTTTT	CASSLTGVINGELFF
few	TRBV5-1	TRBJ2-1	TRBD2	TGCGCCAGCAGACAAACTAGCGGAGATTACAATGAGCAGTTCTTC	CASRQTSGDYNEQFF
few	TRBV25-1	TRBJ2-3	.	TGTGCCAGCAGTGATTGGGGGCGCAGTGGAGCGCAGTATTTT	CASSDWGRSGAQYF
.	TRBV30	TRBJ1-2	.	TGTGCCTGGAGAGAACAGTATGGCTACACCTTC	CAWREQYGYTF
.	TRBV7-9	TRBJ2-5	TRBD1	TGTGCCAGCAGCCCCCCGGACAGGGGTGAGACCCAGTACTTC	CASSPPDRGETQYF
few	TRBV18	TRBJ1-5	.	TGTGCCAGCTCACCATCAGGGGATCAGCCCCAGCATTTT	CASSPSGDQPQHF
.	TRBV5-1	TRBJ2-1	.	TGCGCCAGCGGGGACAACGGAGTCTACAATGAGCAGTTCTTC	CASGDNGVYNEQFF
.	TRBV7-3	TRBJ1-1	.	TGTGCCAGCAGCTCGGGACACGCGAACACTGAAGCTTTCTTT	CASSSGHANTEAFF
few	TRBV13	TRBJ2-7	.	TGTGCCAGCGCGGAGGGACTCCTCTCCTACGAGCAGTACTTC	CASAEGLLSYEQYF
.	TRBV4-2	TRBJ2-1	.	TGTGCCAGCACCCGGAAGGTCGCGGGAAGCTCCTACAATGAGCAGTTCTTC	CASTRKVAGSSYNEQFF
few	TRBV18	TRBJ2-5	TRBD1	TGTGCCAGCTCACCACCCCGCGACAGGGGGCCAGAGACCCAGTACTTC	CASSPPRDRGPETQYF
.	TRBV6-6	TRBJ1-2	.	TGTGCCAGCAGTCTGGACAAAGCCTATGGCTACACCTTC	CASSLDKAYGYTF
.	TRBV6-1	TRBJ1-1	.	TGTGCCAGCAGTTCCGTGAACACTGAAGCTTTCTTT	CASSSVNTEAFF
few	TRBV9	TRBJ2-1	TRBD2	TGTGCCAGCAGCCCCCGGACTAGCGGGAGGGCCAATGAGCAGTTCTTC	CASSPRTSGRANEQFF
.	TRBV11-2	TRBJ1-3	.	TGTGCCAGCAGCTTAGGGAGGACCGCTGGAAACACCATATATTTT	CASSLGRTAGNTIYF
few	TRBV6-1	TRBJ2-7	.	TGTGCCAGCAGTGTTCCCCTACTAGGTCCCTACGAGCAGTACTTC	CASSVPLLGPYEQYF
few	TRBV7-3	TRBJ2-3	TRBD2	TGTGCCAGCAGCCCGAGCGGGAGGAGGAGCACAGATACGCAGTATTTT	CASSPSGRRSTDTQYF
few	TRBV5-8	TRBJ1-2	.	TGTGCCAGCAGCTCCATCTTTGCGGGGCGAGGCTATGGCTACACCTTC	CASSSIFAGRGYGYTF
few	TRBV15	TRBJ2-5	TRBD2	TGTGCCACCAGCAGAGATCGGCTAGCGGGAGCCTTCCAGTACTTC	CATSRDRLAGAFQYF
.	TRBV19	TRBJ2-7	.	TGTGCCAGTAGTCCCGGAGGCGGGTTATACGAGCAGTACTTC	CASSPGGGLYEQYF
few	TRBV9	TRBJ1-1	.	TGTGCCAGCAGCGTCTCAGGGGTCACTGAAGCTTTCTTT	CASSVSGVTEAFF
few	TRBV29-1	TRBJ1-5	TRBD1	TGCAGCGTTGAGGAGACAGGGGGATATGGAAATCAGCCCCAGCATTTT	CSVEETGGYGNQPQHF
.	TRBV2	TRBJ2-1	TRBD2	TGTGCCAGCGCGGGGGGTGGCTTTCAGGATGAGCAGTTCTTC	CASAGGGFQDEQFF
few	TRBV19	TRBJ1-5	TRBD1	TGTGCCAGCTTGAAGGGGACAGGGAGGAATCAGCCCCAGCATTTT	CASLKGTGRNQPQHF
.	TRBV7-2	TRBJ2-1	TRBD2	TGTGCCAGCAGCCAGGGGACTAGCGGGAATGAGCAGTTCTTC	CASSQGTSGNEQFF
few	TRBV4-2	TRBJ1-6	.	TGTGCCAGCAGCCTGGAACAGGGTCAACCCCTCCACTTT	CASSLEQGQPLHF
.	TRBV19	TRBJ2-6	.	TGTGCCAGTAGTATTAATCGGGGGTGGAAAAGTTCTGGGGCCAACGTCCTGACTTTC	CASSINRGWKSSGANVLTF
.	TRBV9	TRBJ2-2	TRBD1	TGTGCCAGCAGTTCAGTCGGGACAGGGGCGAACACCGGGGAGCTGTTTTTT	CASSSVGTGANTGELFF
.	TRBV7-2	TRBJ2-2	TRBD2	TGTGCCAGCAGATTAGCGGGGGGCACCGGGGAGCTGTTTTTT	CASRLAGGTGELFF
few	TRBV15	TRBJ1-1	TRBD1	TGTGCCACCAGCTCCGGGACAGGGAAAACTGAAGCTTTCTTT	CATSSGTGKTEAFF
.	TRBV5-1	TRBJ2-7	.	TGCGCCAGCAGCTTCGACGGCGGGGTCTACGAGCAGTACTTC	CASSFDGGVYEQYF
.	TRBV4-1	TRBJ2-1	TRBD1	TGCGCCAGCAGCCAACAAACTCGGGACAGGGATGAGCAGTTCTTC	CASSQQTRDRDEQFF
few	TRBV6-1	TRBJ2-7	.	TGTGCCAGCAGTGATTATTTAGGCGGCCGGGGGTCCTACGAGCAGTACTTC	CASSDYLGGRGSYEQYF
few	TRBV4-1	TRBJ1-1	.	TGCGCCAGCAGCCAAGAGAGCACTGAAGCTTTCTTT	CASSQESTEAFF